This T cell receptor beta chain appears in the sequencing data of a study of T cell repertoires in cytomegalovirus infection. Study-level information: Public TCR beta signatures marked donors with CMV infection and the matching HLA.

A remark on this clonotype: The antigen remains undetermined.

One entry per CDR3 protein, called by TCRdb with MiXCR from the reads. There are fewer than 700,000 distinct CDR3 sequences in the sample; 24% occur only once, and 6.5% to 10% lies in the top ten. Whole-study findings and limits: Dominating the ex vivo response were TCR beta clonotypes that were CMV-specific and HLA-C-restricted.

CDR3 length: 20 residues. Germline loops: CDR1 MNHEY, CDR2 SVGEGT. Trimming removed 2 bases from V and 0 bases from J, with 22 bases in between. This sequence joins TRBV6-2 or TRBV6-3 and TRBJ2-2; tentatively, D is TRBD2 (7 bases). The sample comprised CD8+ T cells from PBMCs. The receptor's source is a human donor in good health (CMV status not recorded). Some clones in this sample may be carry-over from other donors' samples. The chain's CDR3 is CASSYKGGGPQPSNTGELFF. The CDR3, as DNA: TGTGCCAGCAGTTACAAGGGGGGGGGACCCCAACCCTCGAACACCGGGGAGCTGTTTTTT.